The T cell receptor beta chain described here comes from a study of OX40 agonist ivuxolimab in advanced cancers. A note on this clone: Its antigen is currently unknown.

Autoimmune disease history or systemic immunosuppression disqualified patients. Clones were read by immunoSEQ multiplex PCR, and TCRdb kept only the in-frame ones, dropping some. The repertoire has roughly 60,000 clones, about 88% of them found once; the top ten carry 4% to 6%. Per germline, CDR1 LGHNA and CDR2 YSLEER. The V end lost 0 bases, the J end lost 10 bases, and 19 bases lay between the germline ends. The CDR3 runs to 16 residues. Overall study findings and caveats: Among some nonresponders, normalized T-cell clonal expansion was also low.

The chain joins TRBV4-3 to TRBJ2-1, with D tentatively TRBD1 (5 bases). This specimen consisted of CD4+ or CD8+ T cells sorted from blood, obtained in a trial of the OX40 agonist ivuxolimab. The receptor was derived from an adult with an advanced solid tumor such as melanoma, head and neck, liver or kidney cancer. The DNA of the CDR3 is TGCGCCAGCAGCCAAGACAGGGTTTTCCAGGATCTCGAGCAGTTCTTC. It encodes CASSQDRVFQDLEQFF.